This T cell receptor (beta chain) was captured in a study of metastatic and nonmetastatic thyroid tumors. Overall study results and limits: According to reports, the diversity of TCR beta was significantly higher in malignant thyroid tumors than in benign nodules, and this held in both blood and tumor samples.

With regard to this clone: Its antigen is unknown. Just one base apart from a much larger clone, this may be a read error.

This CDR3 has 11 residues. Trimming removed 6 bases from V and 5 bases from J, with 7 bases in between. CDR1 is MNHEY and CDR2 is SMNVEV in the germline V gene (reference sequence). All patients reached thyroid surgery having received no treatment beforehand. TCRdb used MiXCR to call clones anew from the PCR reads. There are approximately 86,000 clones in the sample; about an eighth occur only once, and 8.5% to 10% lies in the top ten. The specimen was tumor tissue. This TCR was recovered from a female donor with papillary thyroid cancer or a benign thyroid nodule (not recorded which). Some clones in this sample may be carry-over from other donors' samples. The chain joins TRBV27 to TRBJ1-1; D uncertain. The CDR3 protein is CASRTGTEAFF. CDR3 bases: TGTGCCAGCAGGACTGGGACTGAAGCTTTCTTT.